What follows are 32 T cell receptor beta chains derived from one specimen sequenced in a study of blood T cells in healthy people across ages. Using a J-beta primer mix together with a sample-barcoded 5' primer, a second PCR was run for roughly 7 to 12 cycles. TCRdb processed the 5' RACE reads anew with MiXCR; each CDR3 protein has one entry. The data show roughly 800,000 distinct CDR3 sequences, roughly 25% seen once. The same sample was also used in a study of T cells of mothers and their children.

Sequenced: blood. Receptors originate from a boy between 10 and 17 years old in good health.

V usage is TRBV7-3 and J usage is TRBJ1-1; D call uncertain. Germline V gene sequence: CDR1 SGHTA, CDR2 FQGTGA. The length of the CDR3 is 13 residues. Trimming pared 0 bases from V and 6 bases from J, leaving 8 bases between. This CDR3 is CASSLTLGAEAFF. The CDR3 nucleotides are TGTGCCAGCAGCTTAACTTTGGGCGCTGAAGCTTTCTTT.

This clonotype appeared a few times. V is TRBV6-1 and J is TRBJ2-7, with a tentative D call TRBD1 (6 bases). V shed 10 bases and J shed 2 bases, with 15 bases lying between them. This CDR3 is built from 13 residues. Germline loops: CDR1 MNHNS, CDR2 SASEGT. CDR3 residues: CATESRDTYEQYF. The CDR3 DNA sequence: TGTGCCACCGAGAGCAGGGACACCTACGAGCAGTACTTC.

The chain has TRBV5-1 and TRBJ2-3; TRBD2 aligns across 14 bases. In germline, CDR1 is SGHRS, CDR2 YFSETQ. The CDR3 runs 16 residues. V lost 4 bases to trimming and J lost 4 bases; unmatched junction nucleotides: 5. DNA of the CDR3: TGCGCCAGCAGCACGGGACTAGCGGGAGAGGCAGATACGCAGTATTTT. It codes for CASSTGLAGEADTQYF.

The chain couples TRBV7-3 to TRBJ1-2, with 7 positions matching TRBD1. CDR1 is SGHTA, CDR2 FQGTGA, per germline. Trimming at V came to 3 bases and at J to 6 bases, leaving 10 bases not matched to a gene. The CDR3 consists of 15 residues. The CDR3 DNA is TGTGCCAGCAGCTTGCAGGGGGGGAGGTGGGATGGCTACACCTTC. This gives the protein CASSLQGGRWDGYTF.

The genes are TRBV28 and TRBJ2-3, with 7 bases identical to TRBD1. Trimming cost V 5 bases and J 3 bases; bases outside gene matches: 11. The germline gives CDR1 MDHEN, CDR2 SYDVKM. There are 16 residues in the CDR3. CDR3 protein: CASSPYGQVETDTQYF. Written as DNA, the CDR3 is TGTGCCAGCAGTCCCTACGGACAGGTCGAGACAGATACGCAGTATTTT.

The chain joins TRBV2 to TRBJ1-1, with D possibly matching TRBD1 (5 bases). The germline V and J ends were trimmed by 6 bases and 4 bases, with 15 bases remaining between them. The CDR3 runs to 14 residues. Germline V gives CDR1 SNHLY, CDR2 FYNNEI. CDR3 in DNA: TGTGCCAGCAGCGTTGGAGGGGCGGTCACTGAAGCTTTCTTT. Protein: CASSVGGAVTEAFF.

The DNA for the CDR3 is TGCAGCGTTGAAGATGGCTTTGGCGAGACCCAGTACTTC. Its protein product is CSVEDGFGETQYF. The V gene is TRBV29-1, the J gene TRBJ2-5; D is uncertain. Germline-derived CDR1 and CDR2 are SQVTM and ANQGSEA. The CDR3 runs 13 residues. The V gene lost 0 bases and the J gene lost 5 bases, with 10 bases spanning the gap.

The chain carries TRBV6-2 or TRBV6-3 and TRBJ1-1; unclear D gene. There are 13 residues in the CDR3. Germline values: CDR1 MNHEY, CDR2 SVGEGT. Trimming cost V 6 bases and J 8 bases, with 16 bases left between them. The CDR3 region has the DNA TGTGCCAGCAGCTCGACCGTTTCGGGAGAAGCTTTCTTT. Protein sequence: CASSSTVSGEAFF.

There are many counts of this clonotype. Mismatch with germline at one junction end may stem from a read error. This rearrangement joins TRBV2 to TRBJ2-4, with a possible D match to TRBD1 (5 bases). Germline V gene sequence: CDR1 SNHLY, CDR2 FYNNEI. CDR3 length: 11 residues. The CDR3 reads CASSPDRLGDF. DNA for the CDR3: TGTGCCAGCAGTCCAGACCGCCTAGGGGACTTC.

The chain recombines TRBV2 with TRBJ2-2; 11 bases fit TRBD2. The CDR3 runs to 15 residues. In germline, CDR1 is SNHLY, CDR2 FYNNEI. V dropped 1 base and J dropped 6; count of bases not matched to a gene: 1. In DNA, the CDR3 is TGTGCCAGCAGTGAAGGACTAGCGGGGCCCGGGGAGCTGTTTTTT. Residues: CASSEGLAGPGELFF. Filled out from reference TRBV2 and TRBJ2-2, the complete variable domain reads EPEVTQTPSHQVTQMGQEVILRCVPISNHLYFYWYRQILGQKVEFLVSFYNNEISEKSEIFDDQFSVERPDGSNFTLKIRSTKLEDSAMYFCASSEGLAGPGELFFGEGSRLTVL.

This clonotype turned up a few times. The V and J genes are TRBV2 and TRBJ2-7; TRBD2 matches at 15 bases. This CDR3 spans 18 amino acids. From germline, CDR1 is SNHLY and CDR2 FYNNEI. Losses at the gene ends were 6 bases for V and 2 bases for J; bases not matched to a gene: 11. The CDR3 is CASRSGLAGGRRAYEQYF. As DNA, the CDR3 is TGTGCCAGCAGATCTGGACTAGCGGGAGGGCGGCGGGCCTACGAGCAGTACTTC.

This clonotype was seen a few times. This chain joins TRBV4-2 and TRBJ2-4; 12 bases fit TRBD2. The CDR3 sequence is 19 residues long. Looked up from germline, CDR1 is LGHNA and CDR2 is YNFKEQ. Trimming removed 1 base from V and 1 base from J; junction bases left unmatched: 8. The CDR3 DNA is TGTGCCAGCAGCCAAGGACTCGGGACTAGCGGGCGTGCCAAAAACATTCAGTACTTC. Translating it yields CASSQGLGTSGRAKNIQYF.

The chain is built from TRBV27 and TRBJ2-7; D call uncertain. CDR1 is MNHEY, CDR2 SMNVEV, per germline (reference sequence). Trimming left V 5 bases short and J 3 bases short, with 11 bases between. The CDR3 totals 13 residues. CDR3 nucleotides: TGTGCCAGCAGTCCTTCTCCGCGCTACGAGCAGTACTTC. It yields the protein CASSPSPRYEQYF.

The table lists this clonotype with a few counts. The chain is built from TRBV9 and TRBJ2-7, with unresolved D. This CDR3 region has 13 residues. Germline V gene sequence: CDR1 SGDLS, CDR2 YYNGEE. Trimming shortened V by 3 bases and J by 4 bases, and 11 bases separated the two germline ends. The DNA for the CDR3 is TGTGCCAGCAGCGGGGTAGAGGAATACGAGCAGTACTTC. As protein: CASSGVEEYEQYF.

The sample holds a few counts of this clonotype. V gene TRBV9 combines with J gene TRBJ2-5; D is unclear. The germline V gene encodes CDR1 SGDLS and CDR2 YYNGEE. V shed 1 base and J shed 4 bases, with 8 bases lying between them. This CDR3 has 13 amino acids. The CDR3 is CASSVSDGETQYF. CDR3 nucleotides: TGTGCCAGCAGCGTATCAGACGGAGAGACCCAGTACTTC.

The gene calls are TRBV5-1 and TRBJ2-4; 8 nucleotides align to TRBD1. Per the germline V gene, CDR1 is SGHRS and CDR2 is YFSETQ. The CDR3 runs 14 residues. With V trimmed by 0 bases and J by 10 bases, 6 bases remained unmatched. This CDR3 reads CASSLGTGIHIQYF. The CDR3 DNA reads TGCGCCAGCAGCTTGGGGACAGGGATTCATATTCAGTACTTC.

This clonotype was seen only a few times. CDR3 region: CSVERTTGDTEAFF. In nucleotides, the CDR3 is TGCAGCGTCGAACGTACCACAGGGGACACTGAAGCTTTCTTT. This chain connects TRBV29-1 to TRBJ1-1, with 7 bases fitting TRBD1. CDR3 length: 14 residues. CDR1 is SQVTM, CDR2 ANQGSEA, per germline. Trimming removed 6 bases from V and 3 bases from J; junction bases left unmatched: 10.

The gene calls are TRBV20-1 and TRBJ2-1; the match to TRBD1 covers 7 bases. There are 12 residues in the CDR3. Germline lookup yields CDR1 DFQATT and CDR2 SNEGSKA (reference sequence). J gave up 3 bases and V 5 bases, and 1 base lay outside the gene matches. The DNA for the CDR3 is TGCAGTGCTTGGGACAGCTACAATGAGCAGTTCTTC. Its protein product is CSAWDSYNEQFF.

To note about this clonotype: At one boundary the junction diverges from the germline segment, which might be a read error. This chain uses TRBV12-3 or TRBV12-4 with TRBJ2-5, with 11 positions matching TRBD1. This CDR3 spans 13 amino acids. The CDR3 loop reads CATTDRGHHEQHF. The CDR3 coding sequence is TGCGCCACTACGGACAGGGGGCACCACGAGCAGCACTTC.

This clonotype was seen only a few times. The V call is TRBV3-1, the J call TRBJ2-7; tentative D call: TRBD1 (6 bases). Per germline, CDR1 LGHDT and CDR2 YNNKEL (reference sequence). This CDR3 spans 14 amino acids. V was clipped by 6 bases and J by 1 base, with 13 bases between them. The CDR3 bases are TGTGCCAGCAGTCACCGGGACAAGTCCTACGAGCAGTACTTC. It is translated as CASSHRDKSYEQYF.

This clonotype has only a few counts. V gene TRBV20-1 combines with J gene TRBJ2-5, with D possibly matching TRBD1 (6 bases). The DNA matches TRBJ2-1 better at its end, which makes the J call doubtful. Germline V lookup: CDR1 DFQATT, CDR2 SNEGSKA (reference sequence). CDR3 length: 15 amino acids. The CDR3 DNA reads TGCAGTGCCCGCCCCGGGACAATCTTTAACAATGAGCAGTTCTTC. The encoded protein is CSARPGTIFNNEQFF.

The chain joins TRBV6-2 or TRBV6-3 to TRBJ2-7; 7 nucleotides line up with TRBD2. Germline V gives CDR1 MNHEY, CDR2 SVGEGT. Unmatched junction bases numbered 3, after V lost 4 bases and J lost 6 bases. This CDR3 is built from 12 residues. CDR3 DNA: TGTGCCAGCAGTTGGGGACTACCCGAGCAGTACTTC. Translated: CASSWGLPEQYF.

In its sample, this clonotype was seen a few times. The chain couples TRBV4-3 to TRBJ2-2; 10 positions agree with TRBD1. The CDR3 length is 16 residues. Losses at the gene ends were 0 bases for V and 4 bases for J; bases not matched to a gene: 2. Germline V gene lookup returns CDR1 LGHNA and CDR2 YSLEER. The CDR3: CASSQDGTGATGELFF. Here the CDR3 DNA reads TGCGCCAGCAGCCAAGATGGGACAGGGGCCACCGGGGAGCTGTTTTTT.

This clonotype was seen only a few times. This chain links TRBV7-8 with TRBJ1-2; D is undetermined. The CDR3 loop spans 14 amino acids. The germline CDR1 and CDR2 sequences are SGHVS and FQNEAQ. V lost 7 bases to trimming and J lost 4 bases, with 16 bases between them. CDR3 sequence reads: CASNALGQVYGYTF. CDR3 DNA: TGTGCCAGCAATGCCCTAGGGCAGGTCTATGGCTACACCTTC. Drawing the rest from reference TRBV7-8 and TRBJ1-2, the complete variable domain is GAGVSQSPRYKVAKRGQDVALRCDPISGHVSLFWYQQALGQGPEFLTYFQNEAQLDKSGLPSDRFFAERPEGSVSTLKIQRTQQEDSAVYLCASNALGQVYGYTFGSGTRLTVV.

This clonotype has a handful of counts. This chain uses TRBV9 with TRBJ1-2; 7 bases align to TRBD1. Trimming at V came to 3 bases and at J to 8 bases, leaving 10 bases not matched to a gene. Germline lookup yields CDR1 SGDLS and CDR2 YYNGEE. CDR3 length: 14 amino acids. As DNA, the CDR3 is TGTGCCAGCAGCGCCGCTCGACAGGGTAAAGGCTACACCTTC. This encodes CASSAARQGKGYTF.

On this clonotype itself: Relative to the germline gene, one junction end is altered; a read error may explain this. The V gene is TRBV2, the J gene TRBJ1-5; perhaps TRBD1 as D (5 bases). The CDR3 is 14 residues long. The germline CDR1 and CDR2 sequences are SNHLY and FYNNEI. The chain's CDR3 is CASSEGGGYQPQHF. In nucleotides, the CDR3 is TGTGCCAGCAGTGAAGGGGGGGGGTATCAACCCCAGCATTTT.

The chain links TRBV7-9 to TRBJ2-7; D gene unclear. The CDR3 totals 13 residues. Trimming took off 5 bases at V and 6 bases at J, with 14 bases between the two ends. Germline V CDR1 and CDR2: SEHNR, FQNEAQ (reference sequence). CDR3 in DNA: TGTGCCAGCAGCGACCCTCTCAGCTGCGAGCAGTACTTC. Amino acid sequence: CASSDPLSCEQYF.

The rearrangement uses TRBV7-4 and TRBJ1-1; D is uncertain. The CDR3 totals 17 residues. CDR1 and CDR2 from the germline V gene are SGHVT and SQSDAQ. V lost 6 bases, J lost 2 bases, and 22 bases lay in between. The DNA of the CDR3 is TGTGCCAGCAGTCCCACCGGGGATTGGCTTCGTAACACTGAAGCTTTCTTT. Translated, it gives CASSPTGDWLRNTEAFF.

This clonotype was seen more than once but under ten times. The J gene is TRBJ1-1, the V gene TRBV20-1; 8 bases are a match to TRBD1. From germline, CDR1 is DFQATT and CDR2 SNEGSKA (reference sequence). Trimming removed 2 bases from V and 1 base from J; junction bases left unmatched: 3. The CDR3 loop spans 14 amino acids. CDR3 amino acids: CSARSGGENTEAFF. CDR3 DNA: TGCAGTGCTAGATCAGGGGGCGAGAACACTGAAGCTTTCTTT.

V and J are TRBV29-1 and TRBJ2-2; 11 bases align to TRBD2. The CDR3 is made up of 19 amino acids. V was pared by 6 bases and J by 0 bases, with 15 bases of the junction left unmatched. The V gene's germline CDR1 is SQVTM and CDR2 ANQGSEA. The chain's CDR3 is CSVSGGKGLAGTNTGELFF. The CDR3 DNA follows: TGCAGCGTCTCGGGGGGAAAAGGACTAGCGGGTACGAACACCGGGGAGCTGTTTTTT.

This rearrangement joins TRBV5-5 to TRBJ2-1, with D tentatively TRBD1 or TRBD2 (5 bases each). Trimming took off 7 bases at V and 4 bases at J, with 15 bases between the two ends. Germline loops: CDR1 SGHKS, CDR2 YYEKEE (reference sequence). CDR3 size: 14 residues. For the CDR3, the DNA is TGTGCCAGCTCCGGGACGCCCACGTACAATGAGCAGTTCTTC. It specifies CASSGTPTYNEQFF.

This clonotype was recorded a few times. CDR3 sequence: CASSPGPWETQYF. The CDR3 bases are TGTGCCAGCAGCCCTGGGCCCTGGGAGACCCAGTACTTC. V and J are TRBV28 and TRBJ2-5; D gene uncertain. V lost 6 bases and J 5 bases, leaving 13 bases between the germline ends. The CDR3 consists of 13 residues. Germline CDR1 and CDR2: MDHEN and SYDVKM.